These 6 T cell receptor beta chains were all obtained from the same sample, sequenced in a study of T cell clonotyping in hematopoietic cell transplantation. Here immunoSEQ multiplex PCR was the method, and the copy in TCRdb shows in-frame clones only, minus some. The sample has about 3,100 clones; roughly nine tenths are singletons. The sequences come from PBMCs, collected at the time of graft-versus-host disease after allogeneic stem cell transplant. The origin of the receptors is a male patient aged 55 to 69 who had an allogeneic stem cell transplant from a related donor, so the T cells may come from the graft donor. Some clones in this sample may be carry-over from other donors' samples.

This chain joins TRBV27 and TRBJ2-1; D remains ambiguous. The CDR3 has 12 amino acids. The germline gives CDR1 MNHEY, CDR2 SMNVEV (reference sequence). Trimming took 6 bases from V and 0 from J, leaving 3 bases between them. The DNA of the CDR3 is TGTGCCAGCAGGGGCTCCTACAATGAGCAGTTCTTC. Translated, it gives CASRGSYNEQFF.

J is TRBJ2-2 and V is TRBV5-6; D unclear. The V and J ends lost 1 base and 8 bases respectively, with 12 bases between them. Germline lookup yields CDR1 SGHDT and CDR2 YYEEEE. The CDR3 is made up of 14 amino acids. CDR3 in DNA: TGTGCCAGCAGCTTGCTCAGGTCCGCTGGGGAGCTGTTTTTT. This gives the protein CASSLLRSAGELFF.

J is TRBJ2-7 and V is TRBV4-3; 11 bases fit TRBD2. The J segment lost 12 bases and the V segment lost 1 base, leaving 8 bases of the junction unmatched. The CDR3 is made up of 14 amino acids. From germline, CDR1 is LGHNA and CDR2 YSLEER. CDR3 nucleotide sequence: TGCGCCAGCAGCCAAGGGGTTTCTAGCGGGAGGCCGTACTTC. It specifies CASSQGVSSGRPYF.

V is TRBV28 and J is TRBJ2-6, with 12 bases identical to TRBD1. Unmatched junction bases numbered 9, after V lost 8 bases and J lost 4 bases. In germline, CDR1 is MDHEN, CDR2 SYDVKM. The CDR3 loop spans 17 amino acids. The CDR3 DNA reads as TGTGCCAGCCTGCCGGGACAGGGGGCTCGAGGGGCCAACGTCCTGACTTTC. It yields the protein CASLPGQGARGANVLTF.

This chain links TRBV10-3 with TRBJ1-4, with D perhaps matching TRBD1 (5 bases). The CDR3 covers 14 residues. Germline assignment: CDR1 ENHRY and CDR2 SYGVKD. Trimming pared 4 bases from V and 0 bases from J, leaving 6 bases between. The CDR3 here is CAISVGATNEKLFF. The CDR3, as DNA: TGTGCCATCAGTGTAGGGGCAACTAATGAAAAACTGTTTTTT.

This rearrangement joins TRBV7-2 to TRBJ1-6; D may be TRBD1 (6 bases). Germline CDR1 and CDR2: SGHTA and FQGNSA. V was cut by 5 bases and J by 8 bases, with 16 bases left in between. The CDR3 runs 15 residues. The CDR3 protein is CASSQLQGGYSPLHF. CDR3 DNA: TGTGCCAGCAGCCAATTACAGGGTGGTTATTCACCCCTCCACTTT.